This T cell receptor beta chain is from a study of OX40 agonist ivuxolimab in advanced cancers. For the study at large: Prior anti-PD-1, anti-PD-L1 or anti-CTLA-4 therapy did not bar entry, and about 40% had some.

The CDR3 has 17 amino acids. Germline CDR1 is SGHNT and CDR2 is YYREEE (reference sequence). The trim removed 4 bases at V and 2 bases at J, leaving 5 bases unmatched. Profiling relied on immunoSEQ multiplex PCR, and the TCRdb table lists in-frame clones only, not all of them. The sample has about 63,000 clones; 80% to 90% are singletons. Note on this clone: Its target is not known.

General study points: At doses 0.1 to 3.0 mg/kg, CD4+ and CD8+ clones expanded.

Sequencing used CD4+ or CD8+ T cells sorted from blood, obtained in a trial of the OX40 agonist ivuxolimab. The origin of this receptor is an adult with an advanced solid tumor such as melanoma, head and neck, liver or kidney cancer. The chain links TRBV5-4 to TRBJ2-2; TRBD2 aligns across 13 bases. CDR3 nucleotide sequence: TGTGCCAGCAGCCCGACTAGCGGGAGGTCCAACACCGGGGAGCTGTTTTTT. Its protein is CASSPTSGRSNTGELFF.